This TCR beta chain was observed in a study of tumor-infiltrating lymphocytes in localized non-small cell lung cancer. In its sample, this clone is medium-sized. Using immunoSEQ multiplex PCR, the repertoire was profiled, and TCRdb retains in-frame clones only, with some absent. The top ten hold approximately 20% of the sample, which has 14,000 or so clones, roughly 75% seen once. The sequenced sample was uninvolved lung tissue not adjacent to the tumor. The clonotype originates from a human donor with non-small cell lung cancer.

CDR3: CASSSSLYEQYF. CDR3 bases: TGTGCCAGCAGTTCGTCCCTTTACGAGCAGTACTTC. This rearrangement joins TRBV6-5 to TRBJ2-7, with D unresolved. Trimming took off 4 bases at V and 4 bases at J, with 8 bases between the two ends. CDR1 is MNHEY and CDR2 is SVGAGI in the germline V gene. This CDR3 comprises 12 residues.